This T cell receptor (beta chain) is from a study of neurological immune-mediated disorders. The germline CDR1 and CDR2 sequences are MNHEY and SMNVEV (reference sequence). V trimming: 5 bases; J trimming: 5 bases; junction bases outside the gene matches: 7. This CDR3 comprises 14 residues. TCRdb re-called the 5' RACE reads with MiXCR, one entry per CDR3 protein. The sample holds 60,000 to 70,000 distinct CDR3 sequences; roughly 5.6% are singletons and the top ten take 5.6%. The sequencing sample was made of PBMCs. This clonotype originated in a human donor with multiple sclerosis. The donor label of this sample is uncertain. The chain links TRBV27 to TRBJ1-2; 8 nucleotides line up with TRBD1. CDR3 nucleotide sequence: TGTGCCAGCAGTCCAGGGGGCCCCGAATATGGCTACACCTTC. Protein: CASSPGGPEYGYTF.